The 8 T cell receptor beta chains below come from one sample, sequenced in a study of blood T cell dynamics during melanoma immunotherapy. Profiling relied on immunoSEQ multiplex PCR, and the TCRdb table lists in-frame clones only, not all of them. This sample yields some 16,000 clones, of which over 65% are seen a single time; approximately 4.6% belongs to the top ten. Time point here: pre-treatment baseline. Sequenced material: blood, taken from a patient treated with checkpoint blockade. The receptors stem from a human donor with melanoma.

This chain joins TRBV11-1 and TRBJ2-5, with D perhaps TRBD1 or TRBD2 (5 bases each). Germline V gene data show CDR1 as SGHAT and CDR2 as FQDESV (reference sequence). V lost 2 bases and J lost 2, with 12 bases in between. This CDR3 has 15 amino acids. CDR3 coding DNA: TGTGCCAGCAGCTTACAATTTGGGGGACAAGAGACCCAGTACTTC. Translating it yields CASSLQFGGQETQYF. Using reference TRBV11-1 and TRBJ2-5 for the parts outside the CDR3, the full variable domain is EAEVAQSPRYKITEKSQAVAFWCDPISGHATLYWYRQILGQGPELLVQFQDESVVDDSQLPKDRFSAERLKGVDSTLKIQPAELGDSAMYLCASSLQFGGQETQYFGPGTRLLVL.

The CDR3 bases are TGCGCCAGCAGCTTGGTTCCAGGACTAATGAACACTGAAGCTTTCTTT. Protein: CASSLVPGLMNTEAFF. The V call is TRBV5-1, the J call TRBJ1-1, with D unresolved. Germline lookup yields CDR1 SGHRS and CDR2 YFSETQ. This CDR3 comprises 16 residues. V was trimmed by 0 bases and J by 0 bases, leaving 12 bases between them.

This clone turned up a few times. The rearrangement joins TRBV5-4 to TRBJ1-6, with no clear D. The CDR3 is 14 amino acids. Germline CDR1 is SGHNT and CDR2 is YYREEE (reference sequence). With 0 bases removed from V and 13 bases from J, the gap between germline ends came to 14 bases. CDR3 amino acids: CASSLDVQPSPLHF. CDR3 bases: TGTGCCAGCAGCTTGGATGTACAGCCCTCTCCCCTCCACTTT.

This chain's CDR3 is CASSSTGLNTGELFF. The DNA of the CDR3 is TGTGCCAGCAGCTCAACAGGACTGAACACCGGGGAGCTGTTTTTT. The V and J genes are TRBV7-2 and TRBJ2-2; possibly TRBD1 or TRBD2 for D (5 bases each). The germline V gene has CDR1 SGHTA and CDR2 FQGNSA. Trimming left V 4 bases short and J 1 base short, with 10 bases between. The CDR3 runs 15 residues.

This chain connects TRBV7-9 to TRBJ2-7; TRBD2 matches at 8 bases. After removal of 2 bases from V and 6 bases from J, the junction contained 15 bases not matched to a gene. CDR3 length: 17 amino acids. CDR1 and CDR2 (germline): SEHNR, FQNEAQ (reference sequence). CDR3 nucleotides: TGTGCCAGCAGCTTATGGGGAGTAGGACTAGCCGGCGTCGAGCAGTACTTC. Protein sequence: CASSLWGVGLAGVEQYF.

CDR3 sequence: CASGTRLYEQYF. CDR3 coding DNA: TGTGCCAGCGGGACAAGACTATACGAGCAGTACTTC. The V and J genes are TRBV28 and TRBJ2-7; the D gene is possibly TRBD1 (6 bases). The CDR3 is 12 amino acids. Germline CDR1 and CDR2: MDHEN and SYDVKM. V was shortened by 8 bases and J by 4 bases, with 12 bases between the two germline ends.

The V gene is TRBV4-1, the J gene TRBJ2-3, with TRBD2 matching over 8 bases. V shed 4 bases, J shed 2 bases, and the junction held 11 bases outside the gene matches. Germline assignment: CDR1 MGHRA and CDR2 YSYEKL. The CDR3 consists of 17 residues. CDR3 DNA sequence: TGCGCCAGCAGCCGCTCTCTATCTAGCGGGTCCACAGATACGCAGTATTTT. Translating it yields CASSRSLSSGSTDTQYF.

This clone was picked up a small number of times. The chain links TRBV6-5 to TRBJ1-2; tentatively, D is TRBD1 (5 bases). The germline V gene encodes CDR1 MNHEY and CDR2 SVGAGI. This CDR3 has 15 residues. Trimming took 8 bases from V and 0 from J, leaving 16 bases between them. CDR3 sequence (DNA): TGTGCCAGCCAGACCTGGGACGGAACTAACTATGGCTACACCTTC. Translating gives CASQTWDGTNYGYTF.